Each of the 21 T cell receptor beta chains below was sequenced from the same sample in a study of human T cells and chemical hapten exposure. TCRdb processed the RACE reads anew with MiXCR; each CDR3 protein has one entry. The profile covers approximately 80,000 distinct CDR3 sequences, with 10% appearing a single time and 4.5% to 5% taken by the ten largest. Time point in this sample: patch test 2, 6 weeks after DPC sensitization. Noted treatment: therapeutic diphenylcyclopropenone sensitization with weekly scalp DPC. The source was whole blood, collected in connection with sensitization to the hapten diphenylcyclopropenone (DPC). These receptors were obtained from a woman aged 50 to 60 with alopecia areata. Some clones in this sample may be carry-over from other donors' samples.

The rearrangement joins TRBV20-1 to TRBJ2-4; 10 nucleotides line up with TRBD2. Trimming removed 6 bases from V and 7 bases from J; junction bases left unmatched: 12. The CDR3 has 15 amino acids. Looked up from germline, CDR1 is DFQATT and CDR2 is SNEGSKA (reference sequence). CDR3: CSAADETSGLNIQYF. CDR3 DNA: TGCAGTGCCGCCGATGAGACTAGCGGGTTGAACATTCAGTACTTC.

This clonotype was recorded at least ten times. The chain joins TRBV12-3 or TRBV12-4 to TRBJ1-2; tentatively, D is TRBD1 (6 bases). V dropped 5 bases and J dropped 4 bases, with 11 bases sitting between them. This CDR3 spans 13 amino acids. Written as DNA, the CDR3 is TGTGCCAGCAGTGCACAGGGACCCTATGGCTACACCTTC. Protein sequence: CASSAQGPYGYTF.

The rearrangement uses TRBV7-8 and TRBJ2-3; D remains unclear. The germline CDR1 and CDR2 sequences are SGHVS and FQNEAQ. Trimming cost V 6 bases and J 0 bases, with 10 bases left between them. The CDR3 has 14 residues. CDR3 bases: TGTGCCAGCAGGGCACTAACTAGCACAGATACGCAGTATTTT. Translated, it gives CASRALTSTDTQYF.

This chain connects TRBV29-1 to TRBJ2-3, with TRBD2 identical over 14 bases. Germline CDR1 is SQVTM and CDR2 is ANQGSEA. Losses at the gene ends were 2 bases for V and 6 bases for J; bases not matched to a gene: 4. This CDR3 spans 15 amino acids. CDR3 coding DNA: TGCAGCGTTGAACCGGGACTAGCGGGAGCTGATACGCAGTATTTT. Amino acids: CSVEPGLAGADTQYF.

V gene TRBV5-1 combines with J gene TRBJ1-4; D not resolved. Germline loops: CDR1 SGHRS, CDR2 YFSETQ. V was trimmed by 0 bases and J by 0 bases, leaving 6 bases between them. This CDR3 has 15 amino acids. CDR3 loop: CASSLGDATNEKLFF. CDR3 nucleotides: TGCGCCAGCAGCTTGGGGGATGCAACTAATGAAAAACTGTTTTTT.

In this sample, this clonotype turned up a few times. The chain links TRBV10-3 to TRBJ2-4; 10 positions match TRBD2. Trimming at V came to 9 bases and at J to 6 bases, leaving 2 bases not matched to a gene. This CDR3 spans 12 amino acids. Germline CDR1 is ENHRY and CDR2 is SYGVKD. CDR3 region: CAIAGGGNIQYF. CDR3 DNA: TGTGCCATAGCGGGAGGGGGAAACATTCAGTACTTC.

The chain has TRBV7-9 and TRBJ2-2; 9 nucleotides match TRBD1. Trimming at V came to 5 bases and at J to 4 bases, leaving 5 bases not matched to a gene. The V gene's germline CDR1 is SEHNR and CDR2 FQNEAQ (reference sequence). This CDR3 is 15 amino acids long. CDR3 loop: CASSPWDRVTGELFF. CDR3 DNA sequence: TGTGCCAGCAGCCCCTGGGACAGGGTCACCGGGGAGCTGTTTTTT.

The sample holds many counts of this clonotype. The chain has TRBV30 and TRBJ1-3; D remains ambiguous. This CDR3 is 15 amino acids long. CDR1 is GTSNPN, CDR2 SVGIG, per germline (reference sequence). V was clipped by 6 bases and J by 1 base, with 16 bases between them. The CDR3 coding sequence is TGTGCCTGTCATAGTTCGACCTTTTCTGGAAACACCATATATTTT. Amino acid sequence: CACHSSTFSGNTIYF.

A single count supports this clonotype. This chain connects TRBV28 to TRBJ2-7, with D perhaps TRBD2 (5 bases). This CDR3 region has 14 residues. Between the trimmed V and J ends, which lost 6 bases and 0 bases, there was a span of 12 bases. CDR1 and CDR2 (germline): MDHEN, SYDVKM. CDR3 sequence (DNA): TGTGCCAGCAGGGAGACGGGGAGCTCCTACGAGCAGTACTTC. Its translation is CASRETGSSYEQYF.

V gene TRBV3-1 combines with J gene TRBJ2-5; D not certain. This CDR3 has 15 residues. Germline loops: CDR1 LGHDT, CDR2 YNNKEL (reference sequence). The ends were cut back, 1 base at V and 4 bases at J, with 13 bases in the middle. CDR3 in DNA: TGTGCCAGCAGCCAAGGAAGGGAAAGGTCAGAGACCCAGTACTTC. Translation: CASSQGRERSETQYF.

The chain is built from TRBV28 and TRBJ2-3, with D possibly TRBD2 on 7 matching bases. The CDR3 has 17 amino acids. The germline V gene has CDR1 MDHEN and CDR2 SYDVKM. Trimming shortened V by 5 bases and J by 7 bases, and 25 bases separated the two germline ends. This CDR3 is CASSPWGGGIAPNTQYF. In DNA, the CDR3 is TGTGCCAGCAGTCCCTGGGGAGGGGGAATAGCTCCGAATACGCAGTATTTT.

The chain uses TRBV9 and TRBJ1-4; 7 nucleotides line up with TRBD1. This CDR3 region has 15 residues. CDR1 is SGDLS and CDR2 is YYNGEE in the germline V gene. J was trimmed by 8 bases and V by 3 bases; bases with no gene match: 10. CDR3 protein: CASSGSGTVPEKLFF. CDR3 DNA sequence: TGTGCCAGCAGCGGATCCGGGACAGTACCGGAAAAACTGTTTTTT.

On this clonotype itself: At one boundary the junction diverges from the germline segment, which might be a read error. The rearrangement joins TRBV5-1 to TRBJ2-7, with D maybe TRBD1 (5 bases). CDR1 and CDR2 from the germline V gene are SGHRS and YFSETQ. The CDR3 spans 14 residues. The CDR3 sequence is CASNLDIWSYEQYF. The CDR3 DNA sequence: TGCGCCAGCAACTTGGACATTTGGTCCTACGAGCAGTACTTC.

This clonotype has only a few counts. The CDR3: CASRGTGPNQPQHF. DNA of the CDR3: TGTGCCAGCAGGGGGACAGGACCAAATCAGCCCCAGCATTTT. The rearrangement links TRBV12-3 or TRBV12-4 to TRBJ1-5; 8 bases are a match to TRBD1. This CDR3 region has 14 residues. Trimming removed 6 bases from V and 4 bases from J; junction bases left unmatched: 5.

This clonotype showed up many times. This chain connects TRBV20-1 to TRBJ1-5, with D maybe TRBD1 (5 bases). The germline CDR1 and CDR2 sequences are DFQATT and SNEGSKA (reference sequence). The CDR3 is made up of 14 amino acids. The CDR3 loop reads CSIVGESGNQPQHF. The CDR3 DNA is TGCAGCATAGTGGGGGAGTCCGGCAATCAGCCCCAGCATTTT.

V is TRBV3-1 and J is TRBJ2-4; TRBD2 aligns across 8 bases. The V gene's germline CDR1 is LGHDT and CDR2 YNNKEL (reference sequence). CDR3 length: 15 residues. The J segment lost 9 bases and the V segment lost 2 bases, leaving 9 bases of the junction unmatched. The CDR3 nucleotides are TGTGCCAGCAGCCAACCCGGAGCGGGAGAATCCATTCAGTACTTC. Amino acids: CASSQPGAGESIQYF.

There are many counts of this clonotype. The CDR3 region is CASSLVAGAGYNEQFF. CDR3 nucleotide sequence: TGTGCCAGCAGCTTAGTTGCGGGGGCTGGCTACAATGAGCAGTTCTTC. The chain recombines TRBV11-2 with TRBJ2-1, with D perhaps matching TRBD2 (7 bases). CDR3 size: 16 residues. The germline CDR1 and CDR2 sequences are SGHAT and FQNNGV. V was trimmed by 1 base and J by 3 bases, leaving 13 bases between them.

J is TRBJ2-1 and V is TRBV15; 8 bases are shared with TRBD1. The germline CDR1 and CDR2 sequences are LNHNV and YYDKDF (reference sequence). The CDR3 loop spans 16 amino acids. The junction had 8 bases not matched to a gene; V was cut back by 0 bases and J by 7 bases. The CDR3 DNA reads TGTGCCACCAGCAGAGATAGACAGGGGAGTAGGAATGAGCAGTTCTTC. Its protein product is CATSRDRQGSRNEQFF. The full variable domain, its missing parts supplied by reference TRBV15 and TRBJ2-1, is DAMVIQNPRYQVTQFGKPVTLSCSQTLNHNVMYWYQQKSSQAPKLLFHYYDKDFNNEADTPDNFQSRRPNTSFCFLDIRSPGLGDTAMYLCATSRDRQGSRNEQFFGPGTRLTVL.

This clonotype was seen more than once but under ten times. This chain joins TRBV3-1 and TRBJ2-3, with 13 bases that match TRBD2. Germline loops: CDR1 LGHDT, CDR2 YNNKEL (reference sequence). With 3 bases clipped from V and 9 bases from J, the junction kept 9 bases outside the gene matches. The CDR3 is 16 amino acids. CDR3 sequence reads: CASSHHGTSGKVTQYF. CDR3 DNA sequence: TGTGCCAGCAGCCACCACGGGACTAGCGGGAAGGTGACGCAGTATTTT.

This clonotype came up a few times. CDR3: CASSTREAGKNIQYF. CDR3 nucleotides: TGTGCCAGCAGCACGCGGGAGGCCGGCAAAAACATTCAGTACTTC. The rearrangement links TRBV28 to TRBJ2-4, with 8 bases aligning to TRBD2. CDR3 length: 15 residues. After removal of 6 bases from V and 3 bases from J, the junction contained 7 bases not matched to a gene. The germline V gene encodes CDR1 MDHEN and CDR2 SYDVKM.

This chain connects TRBV11-2 to TRBJ2-2, with TRBD2 as a possible D gene (6 bases). The CDR3 totals 16 residues. Trimming took off 8 bases at V and 4 bases at J, with 20 bases between the two ends. The germline gives CDR1 SGHAT, CDR2 FQNNGV. CDR3 DNA sequence: TGTGCCAGCCGACGTTTGGTGGAGGGGAGCACCGGGGAGCTGTTTTTT. It yields the protein CASRRLVEGSTGELFF.